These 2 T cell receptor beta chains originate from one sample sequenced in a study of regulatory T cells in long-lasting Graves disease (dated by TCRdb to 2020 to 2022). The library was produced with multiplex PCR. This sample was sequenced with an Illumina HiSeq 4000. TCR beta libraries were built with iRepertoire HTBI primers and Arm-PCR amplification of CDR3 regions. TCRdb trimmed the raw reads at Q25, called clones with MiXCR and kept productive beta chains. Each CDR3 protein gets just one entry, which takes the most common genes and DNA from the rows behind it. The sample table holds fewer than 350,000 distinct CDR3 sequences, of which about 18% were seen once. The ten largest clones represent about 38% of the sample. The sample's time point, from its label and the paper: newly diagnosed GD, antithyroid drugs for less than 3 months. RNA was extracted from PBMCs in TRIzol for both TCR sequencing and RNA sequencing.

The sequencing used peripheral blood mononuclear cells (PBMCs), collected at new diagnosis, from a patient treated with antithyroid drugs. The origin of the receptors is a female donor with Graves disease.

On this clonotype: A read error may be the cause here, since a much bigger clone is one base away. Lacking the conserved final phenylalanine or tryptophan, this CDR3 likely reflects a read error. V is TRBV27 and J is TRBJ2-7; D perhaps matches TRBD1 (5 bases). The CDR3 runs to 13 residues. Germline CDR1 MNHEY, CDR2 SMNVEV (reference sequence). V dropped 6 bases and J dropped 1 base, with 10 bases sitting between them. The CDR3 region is CASSPDSSYEQYS. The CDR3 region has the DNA TGTGCCAGCAGCCCTGACAGTTCCTACGAGCAGTACTCC.

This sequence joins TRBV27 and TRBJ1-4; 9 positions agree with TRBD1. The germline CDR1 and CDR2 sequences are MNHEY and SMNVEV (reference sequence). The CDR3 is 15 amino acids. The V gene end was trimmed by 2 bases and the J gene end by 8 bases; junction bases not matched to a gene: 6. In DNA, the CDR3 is TGTGCCAGCAGTTTAAAGGACAGGGGAGGCGAAAAACTGTTTTTT. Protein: CASSLKDRGGEKLFF.